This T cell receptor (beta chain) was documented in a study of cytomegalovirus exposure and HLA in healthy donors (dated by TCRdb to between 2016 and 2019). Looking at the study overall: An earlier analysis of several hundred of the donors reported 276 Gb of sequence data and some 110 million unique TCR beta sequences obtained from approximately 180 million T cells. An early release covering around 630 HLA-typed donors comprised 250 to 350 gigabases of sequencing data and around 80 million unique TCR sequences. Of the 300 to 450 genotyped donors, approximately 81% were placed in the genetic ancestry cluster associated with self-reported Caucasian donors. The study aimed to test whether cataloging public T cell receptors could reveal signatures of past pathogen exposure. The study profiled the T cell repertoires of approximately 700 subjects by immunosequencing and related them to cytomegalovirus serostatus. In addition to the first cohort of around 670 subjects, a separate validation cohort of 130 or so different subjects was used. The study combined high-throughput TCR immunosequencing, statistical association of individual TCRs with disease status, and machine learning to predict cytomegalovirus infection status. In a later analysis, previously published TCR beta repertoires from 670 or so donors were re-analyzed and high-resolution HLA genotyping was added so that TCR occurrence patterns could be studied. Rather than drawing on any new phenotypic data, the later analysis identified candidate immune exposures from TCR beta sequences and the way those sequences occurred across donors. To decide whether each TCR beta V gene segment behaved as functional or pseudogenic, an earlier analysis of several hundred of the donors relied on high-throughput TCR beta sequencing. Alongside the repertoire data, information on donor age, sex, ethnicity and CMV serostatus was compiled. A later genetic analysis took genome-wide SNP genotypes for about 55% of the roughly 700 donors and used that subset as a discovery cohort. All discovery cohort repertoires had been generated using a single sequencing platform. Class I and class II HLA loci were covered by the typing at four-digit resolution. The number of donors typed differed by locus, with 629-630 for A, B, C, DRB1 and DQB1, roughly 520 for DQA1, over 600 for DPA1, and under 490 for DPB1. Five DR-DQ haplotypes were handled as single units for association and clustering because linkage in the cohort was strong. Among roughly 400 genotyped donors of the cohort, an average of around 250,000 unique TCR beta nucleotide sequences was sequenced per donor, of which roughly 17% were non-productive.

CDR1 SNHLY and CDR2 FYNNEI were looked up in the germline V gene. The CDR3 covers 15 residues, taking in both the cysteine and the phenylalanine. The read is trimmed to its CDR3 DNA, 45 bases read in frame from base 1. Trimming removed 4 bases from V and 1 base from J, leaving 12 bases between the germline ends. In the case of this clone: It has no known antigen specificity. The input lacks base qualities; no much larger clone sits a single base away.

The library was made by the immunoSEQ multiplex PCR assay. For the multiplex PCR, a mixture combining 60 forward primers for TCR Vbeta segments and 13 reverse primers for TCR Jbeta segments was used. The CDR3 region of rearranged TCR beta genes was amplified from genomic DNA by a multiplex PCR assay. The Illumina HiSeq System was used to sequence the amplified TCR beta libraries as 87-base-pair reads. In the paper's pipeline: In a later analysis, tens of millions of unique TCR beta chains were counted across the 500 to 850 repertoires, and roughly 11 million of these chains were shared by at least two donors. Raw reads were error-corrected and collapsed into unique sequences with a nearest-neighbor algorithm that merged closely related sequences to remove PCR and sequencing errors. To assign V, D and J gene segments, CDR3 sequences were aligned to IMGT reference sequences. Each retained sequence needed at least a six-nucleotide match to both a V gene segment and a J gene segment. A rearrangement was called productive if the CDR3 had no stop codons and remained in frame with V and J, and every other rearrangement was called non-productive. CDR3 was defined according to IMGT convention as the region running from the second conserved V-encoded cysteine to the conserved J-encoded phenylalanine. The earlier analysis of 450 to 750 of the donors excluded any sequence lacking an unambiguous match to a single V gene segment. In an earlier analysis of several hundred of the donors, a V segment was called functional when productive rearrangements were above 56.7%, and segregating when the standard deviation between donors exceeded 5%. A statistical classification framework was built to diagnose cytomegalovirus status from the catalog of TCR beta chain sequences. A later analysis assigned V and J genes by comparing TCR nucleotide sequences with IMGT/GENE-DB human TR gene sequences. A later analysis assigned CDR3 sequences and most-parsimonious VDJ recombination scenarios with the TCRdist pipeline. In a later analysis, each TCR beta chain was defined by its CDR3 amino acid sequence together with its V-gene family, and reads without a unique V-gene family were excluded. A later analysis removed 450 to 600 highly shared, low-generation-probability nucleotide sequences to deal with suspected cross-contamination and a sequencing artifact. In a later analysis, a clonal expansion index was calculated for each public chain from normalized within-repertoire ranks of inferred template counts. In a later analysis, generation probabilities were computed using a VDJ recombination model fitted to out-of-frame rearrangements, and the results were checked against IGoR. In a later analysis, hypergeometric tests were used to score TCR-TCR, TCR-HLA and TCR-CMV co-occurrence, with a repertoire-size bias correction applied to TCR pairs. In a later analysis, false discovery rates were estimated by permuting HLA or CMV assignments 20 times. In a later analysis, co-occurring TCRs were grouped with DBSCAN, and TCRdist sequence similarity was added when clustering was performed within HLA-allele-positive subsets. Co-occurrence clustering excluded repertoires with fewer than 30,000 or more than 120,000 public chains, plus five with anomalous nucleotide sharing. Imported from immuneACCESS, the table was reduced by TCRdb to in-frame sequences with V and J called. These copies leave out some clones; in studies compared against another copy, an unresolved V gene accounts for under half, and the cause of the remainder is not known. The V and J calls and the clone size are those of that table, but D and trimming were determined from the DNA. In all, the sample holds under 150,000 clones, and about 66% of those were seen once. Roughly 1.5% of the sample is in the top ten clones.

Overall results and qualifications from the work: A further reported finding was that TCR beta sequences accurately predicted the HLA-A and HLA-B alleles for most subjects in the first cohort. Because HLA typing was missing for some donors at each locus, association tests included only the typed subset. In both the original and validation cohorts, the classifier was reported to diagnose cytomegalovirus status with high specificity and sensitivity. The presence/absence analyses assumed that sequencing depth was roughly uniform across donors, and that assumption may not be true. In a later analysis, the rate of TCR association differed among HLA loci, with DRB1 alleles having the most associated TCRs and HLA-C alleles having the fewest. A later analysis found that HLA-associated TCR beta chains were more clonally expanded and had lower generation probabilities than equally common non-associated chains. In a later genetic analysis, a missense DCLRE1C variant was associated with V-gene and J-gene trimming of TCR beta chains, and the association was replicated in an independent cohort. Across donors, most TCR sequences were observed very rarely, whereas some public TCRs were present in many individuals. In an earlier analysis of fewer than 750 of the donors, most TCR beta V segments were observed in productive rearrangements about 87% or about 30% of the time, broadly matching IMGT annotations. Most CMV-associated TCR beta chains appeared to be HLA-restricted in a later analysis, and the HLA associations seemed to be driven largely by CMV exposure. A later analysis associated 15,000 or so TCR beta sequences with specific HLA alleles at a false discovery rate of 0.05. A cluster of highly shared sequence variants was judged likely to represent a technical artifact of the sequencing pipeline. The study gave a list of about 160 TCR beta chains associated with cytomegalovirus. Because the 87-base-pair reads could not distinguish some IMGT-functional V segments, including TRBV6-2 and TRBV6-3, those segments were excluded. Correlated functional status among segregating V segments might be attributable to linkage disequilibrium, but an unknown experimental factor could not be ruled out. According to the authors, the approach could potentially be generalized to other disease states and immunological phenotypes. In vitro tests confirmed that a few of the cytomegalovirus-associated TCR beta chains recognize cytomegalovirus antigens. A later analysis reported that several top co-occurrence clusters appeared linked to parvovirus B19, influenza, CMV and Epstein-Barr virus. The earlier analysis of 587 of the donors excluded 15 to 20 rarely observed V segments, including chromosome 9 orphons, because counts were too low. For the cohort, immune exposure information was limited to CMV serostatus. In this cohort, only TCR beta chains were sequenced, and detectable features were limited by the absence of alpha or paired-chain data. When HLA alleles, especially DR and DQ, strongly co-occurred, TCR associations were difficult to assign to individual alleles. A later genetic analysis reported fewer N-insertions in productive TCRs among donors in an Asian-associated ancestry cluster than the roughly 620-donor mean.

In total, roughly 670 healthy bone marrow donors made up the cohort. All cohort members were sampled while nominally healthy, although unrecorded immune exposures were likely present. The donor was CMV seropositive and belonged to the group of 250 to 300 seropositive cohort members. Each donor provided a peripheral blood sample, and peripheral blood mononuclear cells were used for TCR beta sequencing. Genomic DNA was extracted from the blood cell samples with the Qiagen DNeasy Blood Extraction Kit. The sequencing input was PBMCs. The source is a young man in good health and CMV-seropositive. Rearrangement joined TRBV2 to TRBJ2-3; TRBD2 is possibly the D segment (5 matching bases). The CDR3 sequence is CASSVGVRGTDTQYF. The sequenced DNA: TGTGCCAGCAGTGTTGGGGTGAGGGGCACAGATACGCAGTATTTT.